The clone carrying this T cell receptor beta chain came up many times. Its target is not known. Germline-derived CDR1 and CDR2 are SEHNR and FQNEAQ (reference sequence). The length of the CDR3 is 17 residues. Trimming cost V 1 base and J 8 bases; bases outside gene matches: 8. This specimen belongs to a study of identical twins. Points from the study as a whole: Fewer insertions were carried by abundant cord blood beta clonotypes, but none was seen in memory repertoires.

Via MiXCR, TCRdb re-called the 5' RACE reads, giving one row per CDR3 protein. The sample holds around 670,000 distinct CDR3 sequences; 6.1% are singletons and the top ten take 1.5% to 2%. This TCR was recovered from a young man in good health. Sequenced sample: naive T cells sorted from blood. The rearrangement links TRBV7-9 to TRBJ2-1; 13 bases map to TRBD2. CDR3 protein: CASSLGTSGSWSHEQFF. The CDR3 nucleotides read TGTGCCAGCAGCTTAGGGACTAGCGGGAGTTGGTCGCATGAGCAGTTCTTC. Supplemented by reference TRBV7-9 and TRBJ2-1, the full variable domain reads DTGVSQNPRHKITKRGQNVTFRCDPISEHNRLYWYRQTLGQGPEFLTYFQNEAQLEKSRLLSDRFSAERPKGSFSTLEIQRTEQGDSAMYLCASSLGTSGSWSHEQFFGPGTRLTVL.